A selection of T cell receptor beta chains follows, all from one sample in a study of vaccination and CD4 T cells after COVID-19. Their specific antigens are unknown. MiXCR, applied by TCRdb to the PCR reads, yields one record per CDR3 protein. In the table there are under 15,000 distinct CDR3 sequences, roughly half of which are singletons. The specimen sequenced was CD4+ T cells from blood, cultured in vitro. The receptors shown here come from a human donor who had recovered from COVID-19. Each CDR3 is given with its conserved first and last residue. D genes are given only for firm matches. A clone size is listed for some rows: how often the clone was seen (once, few, many), or a class if it is expanded.

>TRBV12-5|-|TRBJ1-6|-
TGTGCTAGTGGTTTGGTGCTGGGGGGTCCAGGGGCGGATTCACCCCTCCACTTT
CASGLVLGGPGADSPLHF
>TRBV12-3/TRBV12-4|-|TRBJ1-4|-
TGTGCCAGCAGTTCCTCGGGGGGACTGGAAAAACTGTTTTTT
CASSSSGGLEKLFF
>TRBV2|-|TRBJ2-3|once
TGTGCCAGCAGGGACATTACAGATACGCAGTATTTT
CASRDITDTQYF
>TRBV7-2|-|TRBJ2-2|-
TGTGCCAGCAGCTTATGGCGGGCCGGGGAGCTGTTTTTT
CASSLWRAGELFF
>TRBV5-4|-|TRBJ2-3|-
TGTGCCAGCAGTTCCGCAGGGTCCACAGATACGCAGTATTTT
CASSSAGSTDTQYF
>TRBV12-3/TRBV12-4|-|TRBJ1-1|-
TGTGCCAGCGGAGACGGACTGGCTGAAGCTTTCTTT
CASGDGLAEAFF
>TRBV20-1|-|TRBJ1-1|few
TGCAGTGCTGGGAGGACAGTGAACACTGAAGCTTTCTTT
CSAGRTVNTEAFF
>TRBV2|TRBD1|TRBJ1-6|-
TGTGCCAGCAGTTCTAGACAGGGGGTGGACTCACCCCTCCACTTT
CASSSRQGVDSPLHF
>TRBV6-1|-|TRBJ1-1|few
TGTGCCAGCAGTGTTGGCGGGACCCTGAACACTGAAGCTTTCTTT
CASSVGGTLNTEAFF
>TRBV10-3|-|TRBJ2-6|once
TGTGCCATCAGGCACAGCTCTGGGGCCAACGTCCTGACTTTC
CAIRHSSGANVLTF
>TRBV2|-|TRBJ1-1|few
TGTGCCAGCAGTGAAGGGGTCATGAACACTGAAGCTTTCTTT
CASSEGVMNTEAFF
>TRBV20-1|-|TRBJ1-2|few
TGCAGTGCCCTACCTCTCGCAGGGCTTGGCTACACCTTC
CSALPLAGLGYTF
>TRBV20-1|-|TRBJ2-2|-
TGCAGTGCTGGACGACTAGTCGGCGGGGAGCTGTTTTTT
CSAGRLVGGELFF
>TRBV15|-|TRBJ2-7|few
TGTGCCACCAGCAGAGCACCCCCTCGTCTCAGGGCGGAGGACTACGAGCAGTACTTC
CATSRAPPRLRAEDYEQYF
>TRBV20-1|TRBD2|TRBJ2-7|-
TGCAGTGCCAATGGACTAGCGGGGGGGGCTCTCTACGAGCAGTACTTC
CSANGLAGGALYEQYF
>TRBV5-1|-|TRBJ1-2|-
TGCGCCAGCAGCTTGGATAAGGAAAGGGATGGCTACACCTTC
CASSLDKERDGYTF
>TRBV4-1|TRBD1|TRBJ1-3|-
TGCGCCAGCAGCCAACCCGGGACAGGGCGCGGAAACACCATATATTTT
CASSQPGTGRGNTIYF
>TRBV7-2|-|TRBJ1-6|-
TGTGCCAGCAGCTTGGGGGGGGAGCCACCCCTCCACTTT
CASSLGGEPPLHF
>TRBV4-1|-|TRBJ1-5|-
TGCGCCAGCTCGCAAGGGAGGGGACGTAGCAATCAGCCCCAGCATTTT
CASSQGRGRSNQPQHF
>TRBV6-1|-|TRBJ2-3|-
TGTGCCAGCAGTCCTCTGGGGGGCGCGCGCACAGATACGCAGTATTTT
CASSPLGGARTDTQYF
>TRBV5-4|TRBD1|TRBJ1-1|-
TGTGCCAGCAGCGGCGGGACAGGCATCGAGAACACTGAAGCTTTCTTT
CASSGGTGIENTEAFF
>TRBV19|-|TRBJ2-7|-
TGTGCCAGTAGTACCCCCCCTACCTACGAGCAGTACTTC
CASSTPPTYEQYF
>TRBV5-6|TRBD1|TRBJ1-2|large
TGTGCCAGCAGCGGGGGACAGAGGATAGGGGGCTACACCTTC
CASSGGQRIGGYTF
>TRBV11-2|TRBD2|TRBJ2-5|-
TGTGCCAGCAGCTTCGGGGGGAGGGAGACCCAGTACTTC
CASSFGGRETQYF
>TRBV30|-|TRBJ1-2|-
TGTGCCTGGAGTGTACCAGGAGGGCTCGGCTACACCTTC
CAWSVPGGLGYTF
>TRBV30|TRBD1|TRBJ1-5|few
TGTGCATCAGGCAGGGGGCTTGGGCAGCCCCAGCATTTT
CASGRGLGQPQHF
>TRBV6-1|TRBD1|TRBJ1-3|-
TGTGCCAGCAGCTCCGGACAGGGGTCCCTCACTGGAAACACCATATATTTT
CASSSGQGSLTGNTIYF
>TRBV11-2|-|TRBJ2-7|-
TGTGCCAGCAGCTTAGCGGGCCTCTCCTACGAGCAGTACTTC
CASSLAGLSYEQYF
>TRBV20-1|-|TRBJ1-6|medium-sized
TGCAGTGCTAGAATGACGGGGAGCTCCTATAATTCACCCCTCCACTTT
CSARMTGSSYNSPLHF
>TRBV6-1|-|TRBJ1-6|-
TGTGCCACGCAGCCACAGGGTGGGAATTCACCCCTCCACTTT
CATQPQGGNSPLHF
>TRBV6-1|-|TRBJ1-5|-
TGTGCCAGCAGTGATGGCGGGGGTCAGCCCCAGCATTTT
CASSDGGGQPQHF
>TRBV11-2|-|TRBJ1-1|-
TGTGCCAGCTCCAGGCATTTGAACACTGAAGCTTTCTTT
CASSRHLNTEAFF
>TRBV5-1|-|TRBJ1-5|few
TGCGCCAGCAGCTTGGGTCTTGGTCAGCCCCAGCATTTT
CASSLGLGQPQHF
>TRBV30|TRBD1|TRBJ1-2|once
TGTGCCTGGAGTGTACAGGGGTTAAACTATGGCTACACCTTC
CAWSVQGLNYGYTF
>TRBV27|-|TRBJ1-5|few
TGTGCCAGCAGTTTTGGGAAATCTAATCAGCCCCAGCATTTT
CASSFGKSNQPQHF
>TRBV12-3/TRBV12-4|TRBD1|TRBJ1-2|-
TGTGCCAGCAGTCCCAGGGGGCCCTATGGCTACACCTTC
CASSPRGPYGYTF
>TRBV6-1|TRBD1|TRBJ2-7|few
TGTGCCAGCAGTACTCCTCCGGGACAGAGCTCCTACGAGCAGTACTTC
CASSTPPGQSSYEQYF
>TRBV12-3/TRBV12-4|-|TRBJ2-1|-
TGTGCCAGCAGCACCTACAATGAGCAGTTCTTC
CASSTYNEQFF
>TRBV27|-|TRBJ2-7|-
TGTGCCAGCAGTTTTCTGGACAGCTACGAGCAGTACTTC
CASSFLDSYEQYF
>TRBV7-7|-|TRBJ2-5|medium-sized
TGTGCTAGCAGCTTAGGACGTACATTGAGACAAGAGACCCAGTACTTC
CASSLGRTLRQETQYF
>TRBV6-1|TRBD1|TRBJ1-6|-
TGTGCCAGCAGCCGCGGACAGGGAGGGTCACCCCTCCACTTT
CASSRGQGGSPLHF
>TRBV6-1|-|TRBJ1-4|few
TGTGCCAGCATGCCGGGCCTTGGTGAAAAACTGTTTTTT
CASMPGLGEKLFF
>TRBV6-1|TRBD1|TRBJ2-5|-
TGTGCCAGCAGTGAAGTGATAGGGGACAGTCGGCAAGAGACCCAGTACTTC
CASSEVIGDSRQETQYF
>TRBV11-2|-|TRBJ2-5|-
TGTGCCAGCAGCCCCCGAGGGTCTACCTCCCTAAACCTCCAAGAGACCCAGTACTTC
CASSPRGSTSLNLQETQYF
>TRBV27|-|TRBJ2-5|-
TGTGCCAGCAGTCCTTTAGCGGAAGAGACCCAGTACTTC
CASSPLAEETQYF
>TRBV19|-|TRBJ1-1|few
TGTGCCAGTAGGGTCAGCCCGTTTTACACTGAAGCTTTCTTT
CASRVSPFYTEAFF
>TRBV5-4|TRBD1|TRBJ2-3|once
TGTGCCAGCAGCTCCCCGACAGGGGGGGAAGATACGCAGTATTTT
CASSSPTGGEDTQYF
>TRBV12-3/TRBV12-4|TRBD1|TRBJ1-2|-
TGTGCCAGCAGTATTGGGACAGGGGGCGGCTATGGCTACACCTTC
CASSIGTGGGYGYTF
>TRBV7-9|-|TRBJ1-2|-
TGTGCCAGCAGCCCCGGAAGTCTAGCTAACTATGGCTACACCTTC
CASSPGSLANYGYTF
>TRBV6-1|TRBD1|TRBJ1-6|few
TGTGCCAGCAGTCGATCCGGGACAGTCTATAATTCACCCCTCCACTTT
CASSRSGTVYNSPLHF
>TRBV20-1|-|TRBJ2-7|few
TGCAGTGCCCGGGAACAGAGCCGAGCCTACGAGCAGTACTTC
CSAREQSRAYEQYF
>TRBV15|TRBD1|TRBJ2-6|-
TGTGCCGCTCAACAGGGGGCCGAGTCTGGGGCCAACGTCCTGACTTTC
CAAQQGAESGANVLTF
>TRBV5-4|-|TRBJ1-2|few
TGTGCCAGCAGCTTGTCGGACCGCTATGGCTACACCTTC
CASSLSDRYGYTF
>TRBV9|-|TRBJ2-1|-
TGTGCCAGCAGCTCATCACAAAGGACCTACAATGAGCAGTTCTTC
CASSSSQRTYNEQFF
>TRBV12-3/TRBV12-4|-|TRBJ1-1|-
TGTGCCAGCACCCTTGGGATTTATGAAGCTTTCTTT
CASTLGIYEAFF